This record looks at one T cell receptor (beta chain) sequence and its context. The antigen remains undetermined. The entry originates in a study of PD-1 blockade in classical Hodgkin lymphoma. Overall study findings and caveats: Reported findings placed baseline TCR diversity lower in newly diagnosed patients (compared with healthy donors).

The assay was immunoSEQ multiplex PCR, and TCRdb's table has in-frame clones only and misses some. The sample carries about 52,000 clones, approximately 86% recorded once. Documented time point: cycle 4 day 1 (C4D1), after around six weeks of nivolumab. Following autologous stem cell transplantation, relapse occurred in every patient, and exposure to brentuximab vedotin varied. The patients, who had relapsed/refractory classical Hodgkin lymphoma, achieved best responses of complete response, partial response or progressive disease. Germline V lookup: CDR1 SGHAT, CDR2 FQNNGV. The CDR3 spans 13 residues. Trimming took off 5 bases at V and 3 bases at J, with 11 bases between the two ends.

This rearrangement joins TRBV11-2 to TRBJ2-7, with D unclear. The specimen comprised peripheral blood mononuclear cells (PBMCs), sampled before the fourth cycle of nivolumab. The clonotype comes from a human donor with classical Hodgkin lymphoma. The CDR3, as DNA: TGTGCCAGCAGCCAACACTATAACTACGAGCAGTACTTC. This translates into CASSQHYNYEQYF.